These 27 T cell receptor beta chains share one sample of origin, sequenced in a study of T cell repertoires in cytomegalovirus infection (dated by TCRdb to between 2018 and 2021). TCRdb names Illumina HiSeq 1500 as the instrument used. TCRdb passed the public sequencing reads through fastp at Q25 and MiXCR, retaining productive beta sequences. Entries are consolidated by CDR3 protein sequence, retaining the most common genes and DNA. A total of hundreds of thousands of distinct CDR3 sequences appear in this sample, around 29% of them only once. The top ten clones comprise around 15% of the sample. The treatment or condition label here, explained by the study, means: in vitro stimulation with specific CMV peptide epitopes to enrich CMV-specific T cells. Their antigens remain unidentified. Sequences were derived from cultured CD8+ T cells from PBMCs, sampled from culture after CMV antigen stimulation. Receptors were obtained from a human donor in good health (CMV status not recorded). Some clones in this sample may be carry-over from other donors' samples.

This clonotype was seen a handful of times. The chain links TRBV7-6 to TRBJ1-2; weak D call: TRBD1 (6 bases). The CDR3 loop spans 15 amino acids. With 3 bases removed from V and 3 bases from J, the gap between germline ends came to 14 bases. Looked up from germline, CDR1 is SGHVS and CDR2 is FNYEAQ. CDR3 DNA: TGTGCCAGCAGCTTTGTTCTGGGGGCGGACTATGGCTACACCTTC. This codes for CASSFVLGADYGYTF.

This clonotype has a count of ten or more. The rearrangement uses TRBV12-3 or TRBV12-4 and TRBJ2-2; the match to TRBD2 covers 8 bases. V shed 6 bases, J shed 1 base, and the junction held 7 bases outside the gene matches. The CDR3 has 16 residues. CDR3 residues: CASSPKGLGNTGELFF. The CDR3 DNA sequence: TGTGCCAGCAGCCCTAAGGGACTAGGGAACACCGGGGAGCTGTTTTTT.

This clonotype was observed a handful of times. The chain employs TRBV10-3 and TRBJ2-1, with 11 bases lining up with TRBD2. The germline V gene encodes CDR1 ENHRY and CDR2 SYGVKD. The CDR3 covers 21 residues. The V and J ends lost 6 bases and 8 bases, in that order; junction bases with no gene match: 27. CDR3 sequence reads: CAIRTRGLAAPIPNMGDEQFF. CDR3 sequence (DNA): TGTGCCATCAGAACCCGGGGACTAGCGGCCCCAATTCCCAATATGGGTGATGAGCAGTTCTTC.

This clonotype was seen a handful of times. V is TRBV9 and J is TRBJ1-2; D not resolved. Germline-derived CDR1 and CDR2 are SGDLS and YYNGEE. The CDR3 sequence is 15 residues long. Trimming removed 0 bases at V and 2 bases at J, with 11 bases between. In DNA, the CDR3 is TGTGCCAGCAGCGTAGGTTGGGGAGGGAACTATGGCTACACCTTC. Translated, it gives CASSVGWGGNYGYTF.

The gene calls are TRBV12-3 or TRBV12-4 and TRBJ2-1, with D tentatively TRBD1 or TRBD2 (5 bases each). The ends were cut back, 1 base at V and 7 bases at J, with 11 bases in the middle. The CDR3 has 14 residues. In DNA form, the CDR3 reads TGTGCCAGCAGTTTAGAGGGGACCTTTAATGAGCAGTTCTTC. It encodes CASSLEGTFNEQFF.

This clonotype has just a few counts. The DNA of the CDR3 is TGCGCCAGCAGCCTCCTCGGAACAACACTTGGAAACACCATATATTTT. Protein product: CASSLLGTTLGNTIYF. The genes are TRBV4-1 and TRBJ1-3; D not certain. From germline, CDR1 is MGHRA and CDR2 YSYEKL. The CDR3 spans 16 residues. Between the trimmed V and J ends, which lost 4 bases and 3 bases, there was a span of 16 bases.

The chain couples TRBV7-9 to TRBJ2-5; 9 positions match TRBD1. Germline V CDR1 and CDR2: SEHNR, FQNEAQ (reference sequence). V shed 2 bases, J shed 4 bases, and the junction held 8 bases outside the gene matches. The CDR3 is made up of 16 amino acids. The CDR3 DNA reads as TGTGCCAGCAGCTTACAACTAACAGGGGGCCTAGAGACCCAGTACTTC. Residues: CASSLQLTGGLETQYF.

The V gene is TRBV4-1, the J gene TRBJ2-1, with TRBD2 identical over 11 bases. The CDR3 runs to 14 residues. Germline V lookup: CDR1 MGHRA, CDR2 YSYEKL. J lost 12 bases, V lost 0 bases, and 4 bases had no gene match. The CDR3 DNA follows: TGCGCCAGCAGCCAAGATCCCCTAGCGGGGGGGCAGTTCTTC. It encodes CASSQDPLAGGQFF.

The CDR3 loop is CASSINGVLNTEAFF. CDR3 bases: TGTGCCAGTAGTATAAACGGAGTATTAAACACTGAAGCTTTCTTT. The rearrangement uses TRBV19 and TRBJ1-1; the D is unclear. Germline-derived CDR1 and CDR2 are LNHDA and SQIVND (reference sequence). There are 15 residues in the CDR3. Trimming removed 2 bases at V and 2 bases at J, with 12 bases between.

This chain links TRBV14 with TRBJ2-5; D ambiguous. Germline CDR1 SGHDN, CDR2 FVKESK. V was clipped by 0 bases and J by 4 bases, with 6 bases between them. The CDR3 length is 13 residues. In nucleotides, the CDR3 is TGTGCCAGCAGCCAAGAAAAGGGAGAGACCCAGTACTTC. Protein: CASSQEKGETQYF.

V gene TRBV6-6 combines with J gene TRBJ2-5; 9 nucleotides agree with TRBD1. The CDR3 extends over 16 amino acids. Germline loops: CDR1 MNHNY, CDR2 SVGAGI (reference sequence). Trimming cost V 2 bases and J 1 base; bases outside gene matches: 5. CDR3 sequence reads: CASSYIGQGSQETQYF. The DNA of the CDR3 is TGTGCCAGCAGTTACATCGGACAGGGGTCCCAAGAGACCCAGTACTTC.

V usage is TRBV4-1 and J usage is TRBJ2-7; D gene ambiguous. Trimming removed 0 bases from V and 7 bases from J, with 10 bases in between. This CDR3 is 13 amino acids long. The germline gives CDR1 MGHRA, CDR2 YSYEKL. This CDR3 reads CASSQDPDSEQYV. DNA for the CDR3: TGCGCCAGCAGCCAAGATCCGGATAGTGAGCAGTACGTC.

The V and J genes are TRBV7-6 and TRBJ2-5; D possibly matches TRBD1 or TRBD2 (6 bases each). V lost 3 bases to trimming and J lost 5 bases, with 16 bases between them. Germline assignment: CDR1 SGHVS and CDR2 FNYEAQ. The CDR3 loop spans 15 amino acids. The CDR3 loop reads CASSFYGGPEETQYF. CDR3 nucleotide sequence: TGTGCCAGCAGCTTTTATGGGGGGCCAGAGGAGACCCAGTACTTC.

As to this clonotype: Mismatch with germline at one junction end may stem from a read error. The CDR3 nucleotides are TGTGCTAGTGGACTGACAGGGGGCCCAGATACGCGGTATTTT. Its protein is CASGLTGGPDTRYF. V usage is TRBV12-5 and J usage is TRBJ2-3, with 10 nucleotides matching TRBD1. This CDR3 is 14 amino acids long. Germline CDR1 reads LGHNT; CDR2 reads FRNRAP.

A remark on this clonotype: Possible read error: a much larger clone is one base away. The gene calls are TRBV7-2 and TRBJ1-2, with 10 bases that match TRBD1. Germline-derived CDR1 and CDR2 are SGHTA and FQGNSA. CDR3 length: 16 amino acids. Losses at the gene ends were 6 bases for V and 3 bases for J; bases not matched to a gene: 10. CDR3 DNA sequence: TGTGCCAGCAGGTTAATCGGGACAGGGGATTACTATGGCTACACCTTC. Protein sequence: CASRLIGTGDYYGYTF.

CDR3 loop: CASRKGGHTEAFF. The CDR3 region has the DNA TGTGCCAGCAGAAAGGGGGGGCACACTGAAGCTTTCTTT. The V gene is TRBV28, the J gene TRBJ1-1; D might be TRBD1 (6 bases). Trimming removed 6 bases from V and 3 bases from J, with 11 bases in between. CDR1 is MDHEN, CDR2 SYDVKM, per germline. The CDR3 loop spans 13 amino acids.

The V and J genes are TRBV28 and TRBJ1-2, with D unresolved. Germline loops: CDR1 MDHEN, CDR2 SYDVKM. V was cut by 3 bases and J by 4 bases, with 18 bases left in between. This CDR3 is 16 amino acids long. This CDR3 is CASSFSREPLLYGYTF. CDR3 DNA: TGTGCCAGCAGTTTCTCCCGGGAGCCACTCCTCTATGGCTACACCTTC.

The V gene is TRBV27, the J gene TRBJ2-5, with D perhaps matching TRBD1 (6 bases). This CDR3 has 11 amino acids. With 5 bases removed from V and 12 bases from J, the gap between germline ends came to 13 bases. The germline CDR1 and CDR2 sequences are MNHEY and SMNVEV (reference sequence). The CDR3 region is CASSQQGREYF. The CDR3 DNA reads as TGTGCCAGCAGTCAACAGGGCCGGGAGTACTTC.

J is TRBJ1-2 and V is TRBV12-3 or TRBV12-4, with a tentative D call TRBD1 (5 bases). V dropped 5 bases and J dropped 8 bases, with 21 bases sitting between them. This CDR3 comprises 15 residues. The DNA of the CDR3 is TGTGCCAGCAGTACCCGGCGCAGGGACTTGGGAGGCTACACCTTC. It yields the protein CASSTRRRDLGGYTF.

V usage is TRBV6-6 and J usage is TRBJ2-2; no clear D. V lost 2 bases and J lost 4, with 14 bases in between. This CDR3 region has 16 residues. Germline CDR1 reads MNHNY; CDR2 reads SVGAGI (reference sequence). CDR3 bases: TGTGCCAGCAGTTACGATGGGTACGATGGCACCGGGGAGCTGTTTTTT. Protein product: CASSYDGYDGTGELFF.

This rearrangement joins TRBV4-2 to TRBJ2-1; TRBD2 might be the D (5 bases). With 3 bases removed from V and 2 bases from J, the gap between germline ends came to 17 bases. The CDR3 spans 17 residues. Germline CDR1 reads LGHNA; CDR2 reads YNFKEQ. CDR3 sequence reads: CASSQRPGFKAYNEQFF. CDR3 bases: TGTGCCAGCAGCCAGAGACCGGGATTCAAAGCCTACAATGAGCAGTTCTTC.

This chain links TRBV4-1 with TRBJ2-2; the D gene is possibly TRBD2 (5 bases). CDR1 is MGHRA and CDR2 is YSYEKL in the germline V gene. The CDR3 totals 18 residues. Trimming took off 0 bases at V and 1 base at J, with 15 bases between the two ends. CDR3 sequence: CASSQDFLAELNTGELFF. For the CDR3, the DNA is TGCGCCAGCAGCCAAGATTTTCTAGCCGAGCTGAACACCGGGGAGCTGTTTTTT.

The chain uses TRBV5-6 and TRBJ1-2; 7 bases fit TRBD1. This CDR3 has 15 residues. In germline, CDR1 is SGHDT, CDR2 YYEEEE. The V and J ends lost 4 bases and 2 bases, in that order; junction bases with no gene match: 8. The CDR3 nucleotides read TGTGCCAGCAGCAAGACTACAGGGGAAAACTATGGCTACACCTTC. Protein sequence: CASSKTTGENYGYTF.

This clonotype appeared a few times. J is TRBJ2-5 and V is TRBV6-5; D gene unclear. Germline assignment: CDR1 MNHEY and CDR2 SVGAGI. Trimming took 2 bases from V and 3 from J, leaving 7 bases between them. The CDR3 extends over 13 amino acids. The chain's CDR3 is CASSYMAEETQYF. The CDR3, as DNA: TGTGCCAGCAGTTACATGGCTGAAGAGACCCAGTACTTC.

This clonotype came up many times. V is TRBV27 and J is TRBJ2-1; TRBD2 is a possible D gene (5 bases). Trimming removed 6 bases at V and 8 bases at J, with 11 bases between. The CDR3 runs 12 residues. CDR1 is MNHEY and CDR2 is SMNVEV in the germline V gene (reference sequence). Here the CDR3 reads CASSLGGHEQFF. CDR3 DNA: TGTGCCAGCAGCTTAGGAGGTCATGAGCAGTTCTTC.

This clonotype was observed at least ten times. DNA of the CDR3: TGTGCCAGCAGCTTCCCCTCTCAGGGGGTCTGGGAGCAGTACGTC. As protein: CASSFPSQGVWEQYV. The chain couples TRBV5-6 to TRBJ2-7; 7 bases align to TRBD1. Per the germline V gene, CDR1 is SGHDT and CDR2 is YYEEEE. The CDR3 length is 15 residues. J gave up 7 bases and V 2 bases, and 12 bases lay outside the gene matches.

CDR3 protein: CATDPPHQPQHF. CDR3 bases: TGTGCCACCGACCCACCCCATCAGCCCCAGCATTTT. The rearrangement joins TRBV6-1 to TRBJ1-5; D remains unclear. V was shortened by 10 bases and J by 5 bases, with 12 bases between the two germline ends. This CDR3 is 12 amino acids long. Germline V CDR1 and CDR2: MNHNS, SASEGT.